What follows are 21 T cell receptor beta chains derived from one specimen sequenced in a study of cytomegalovirus exposure and HLA in healthy donors. PCR amplification relied on 60 Vbeta primers (plus 13 Jbeta primers). The data were produced by immunoSEQ multiplex PCR, yet TCRdb's version contains in-frame clones alone and is incomplete. The repertoire holds about 190,000 clones, with more than 85% as singletons. Source material: PBMCs. The receptor source for this set is a woman aged 18-29 years in good health and CMV-seronegative.

The chain recombines TRBV5-4 with TRBJ1-1; 11 bases align to TRBD1. Germline V gene lookup returns CDR1 SGHNT and CDR2 YYREEE (reference sequence). The ends lost 0 bases at V and 5 bases at J; junction bases unmatched: 6. CDR3 size: 16 residues. DNA for the CDR3: TGTGCCAGCAGCTTGGGGACAGGGGGCGGCCGAACTGAAGCTTTCTTT. Translation: CASSLGTGGGRTEAFF.

About this clone itself: This specimen includes other DNA sequences encoding the same CDR3. This chain uses TRBV15 with TRBJ2-1; D is possibly TRBD2 (6 bases). Per the germline V gene, CDR1 is LNHNV and CDR2 is YYDKDF (reference sequence). The germline V and J ends were trimmed by 8 bases and 0 bases, with 8 bases remaining between them. The length of the CDR3 is 13 residues. CDR3 nucleotides: TGTGCCACCTCCGGGGGCTCCTACAATGAGCAGTTCTTC. Its translation: CATSGGSYNEQFF.

This sequence joins TRBV4-1 and TRBJ2-5; D possibly corresponds to TRBD1 (6 bases). CDR3 length: 16 residues. Per the germline V gene, CDR1 is MGHRA and CDR2 is YSYEKL. With 4 bases removed from V and 1 base from J, the gap between germline ends came to 16 bases. The CDR3 loop reads CASSRGGAGPQETQYF. The CDR3 DNA follows: TGCGCCAGCAGCCGAGGGGGTGCAGGCCCCCAAGAGACCCAGTACTTC.

This chain joins TRBV19 and TRBJ1-1; D unclear. Trimming left V 2 bases short and J 7 bases short, with 14 bases between. The CDR3 runs to 14 residues. CDR1 is LNHDA and CDR2 is SQIVND in the germline V gene (reference sequence). The CDR3 here is CASSITSGKREAFF. CDR3 nucleotides: TGTGCCAGTAGTATAACCTCAGGAAAACGTGAAGCTTTCTTT.

The rearrangement uses TRBV5-4 and TRBJ1-3; possible D gene TRBD1, 5 bases. Trimming removed 4 bases at V and 7 bases at J, with 12 bases between. This CDR3 is built from 13 residues. The V gene's germline CDR1 is SGHNT and CDR2 YYREEE (reference sequence). CDR3 in DNA: TGTGCCAGCAGCCGTCCGGGGGATAACACCATATATTTT. Amino acid sequence: CASSRPGDNTIYF.

This clone was detected only a few times. The chain recombines TRBV6-1 with TRBJ2-1; D possibly corresponds to TRBD1 (5 bases). The CDR3 spans 11 residues. The germline gives CDR1 MNHNS, CDR2 SASEGT. With 11 bases removed from V and 7 bases from J, the gap between germline ends came to 12 bases. CDR3: CAGPKGNEQFF. The CDR3 DNA sequence: TGTGCCGGCCCCAAGGGGAATGAGCAGTTCTTC.

This clone has a handful of counts. This sequence joins TRBV11-2 and TRBJ1-1, with D hard to call. V was trimmed by 9 bases and J by 0 bases, leaving 14 bases between them. The CDR3 runs 14 residues. Germline lookup yields CDR1 SGHAT and CDR2 FQNNGV. The CDR3 sequence is CASQLRGMNTEAFF. CDR3 in DNA: TGTGCCAGTCAATTGCGGGGTATGAACACTGAAGCTTTCTTT.

V gene TRBV6-5 combines with J gene TRBJ1-1; D call uncertain. Germline values: CDR1 MNHEY, CDR2 SVGAGI. This CDR3 region has 14 residues. The V and J ends lost 2 bases and 3 bases respectively, with 10 bases between them. CDR3 in amino acids: CASSYGPRYTEAFF. CDR3 in DNA: TGTGCCAGCAGTTACGGGCCCAGGTACACTGAAGCTTTCTTT.

The chain uses TRBV19 and TRBJ2-5, with 8 bases fitting TRBD1. V trimming: 5 bases; J trimming: 5 bases; junction bases outside the gene matches: 10. Germline V gene sequence: CDR1 LNHDA, CDR2 SQIVND (reference sequence). This CDR3 comprises 15 residues. In nucleotides, the CDR3 is TGTGCCAGTAGTTCTTCGACAGGGGCTTGGGAGACCCAGTACTTC. This sequence encodes CASSSSTGAWETQYF. The whole variable domain, remainder taken from reference TRBV19 and TRBJ2-5, is DGGITQSPKYLFRKEGQNVTLSCEQNLNHDAMYWYRQDPGQGLRLIYYSQIVNDFQKGDIAEGYSVSREKKESFPLTVTSAQKNPTAFYLCASSSSTGAWETQYFGPGTRLLVL.

The chain joins TRBV7-8 to TRBJ2-7; possibly TRBD2 for D (5 bases). Germline-derived CDR1 and CDR2 are SGHVS and FQNEAQ. This CDR3 contains 16 residues. The V and J ends lost 1 base and 5 bases respectively, with 18 bases between them. The CDR3 DNA follows: TGTGCCAGCAGCTTAGAGCTAGGGAGAACTACCAACGAGCAGTACTTC. Translation: CASSLELGRTTNEQYF.

The V and J genes are TRBV6-1 and TRBJ1-2; 7 nucleotides agree with TRBD1. The V and J ends lost 5 bases and 2 bases, in that order; junction bases with no gene match: 5. The germline CDR1 and CDR2 sequences are MNHNS and SASEGT. The CDR3 is 14 residues long. Here the CDR3 DNA reads TGTGCCAGCAGTTTTGGGACAGACAACTATGGCTACACCTTC. Encoded protein: CASSFGTDNYGYTF.

V gene TRBV11-2 combines with J gene TRBJ1-2, with 10 bases lining up with TRBD1. Germline trimming cut 0 bases from V and 8 bases from J; bases unmatched to any gene: 9. Germline values: CDR1 SGHAT, CDR2 FQNNGV. The CDR3 sequence is 16 residues long. The CDR3 is CASSLDLTGGAEGYTF. DNA for the CDR3: TGTGCCAGCAGCTTAGATTTGACAGGGGGCGCGGAGGGCTACACCTTC.

The V call is TRBV7-6, the J call TRBJ1-4; D gene unclear. In germline, CDR1 is SGHVS, CDR2 FNYEAQ. The CDR3 consists of 14 residues. The germline V and J ends were trimmed by 4 bases and 0 bases, with 6 bases remaining between them. The CDR3 reads CASSSRSTNEKLFF. CDR3 in DNA: TGTGCCAGCAGCTCCAGGTCAACTAATGAAAAACTGTTTTTT.

The V call is TRBV25-1, the J call TRBJ2-5; TRBD1 matches at 7 bases. The J call may be in error: the DNA end matches TRBJ2-7 better. There are 15 residues in the CDR3. Germline V CDR1 and CDR2: MGHDK, SYGVNS. This chain's CDR3 is CASSSDQQGSYEQYF. CDR3 sequence (DNA): TGTGCCAGCAGCAGCGACCAACAGGGGAGCTACGAGCAGTACTTC.

The CDR3 coding sequence is TGCGCCAGCAGCCCGACTCCGAATTGGGCCAACGTCCTGACTTTC. Translation gives CASSPTPNWANVLTF. The V and J genes are TRBV4-3 and TRBJ2-6; D unresolved. V was clipped by 4 bases and J by 5 bases, with 12 bases between them. This CDR3 region has 15 residues. Germline loops: CDR1 LGHNA, CDR2 YSLEER.

The rearrangement joins TRBV4-2 to TRBJ2-1; 10 bases are a match to TRBD1. The CDR3 has 15 residues. The V segment lost 4 bases and the J segment 4 bases; nucleotides outside the gene matches: 4. Per germline, CDR1 LGHNA and CDR2 YNFKEQ. In DNA form, the CDR3 reads TGTGCCAGCAGCCGCGGACAGGGGGGATACAATGAGCAGTTCTTC. This codes for CASSRGQGGYNEQFF.

The rearrangement joins TRBV29-1 to TRBJ2-1, with no clear D. The CDR3 is 11 amino acids. Looked up from germline, CDR1 is SQVTM and CDR2 is ANQGSEA. V lost 0 bases and J lost 9, with 6 bases in between. CDR3 protein: CSVEDPGEQFF. The CDR3 DNA reads as TGCAGCGTTGAAGATCCGGGTGAGCAGTTCTTC.

The chain recombines TRBV28 with TRBJ2-5, with D possibly being TRBD2 (5 bases). V lost 10 bases and J lost 5, with 8 bases in between. The CDR3 runs to 10 residues. Germline CDR1 reads MDHEN; CDR2 reads SYDVKM. Here the CDR3 reads CATGWETQYF. As DNA, the CDR3 is TGTGCCACGGGGTGGGAGACCCAGTACTTC.

The chain joins TRBV19 to TRBJ1-2; possible D gene TRBD1, 5 bases. This CDR3 is 16 amino acids long. Deletions cut 3 bases from V and 7 bases from J, with 21 bases between. The germline gives CDR1 LNHDA, CDR2 SQIVND (reference sequence). CDR3 nucleotides: TGTGCCAGTAGTATCGGGGCGGGAGCCCTGTTGCGTGGCTACACCTTC. Its protein product is CASSIGAGALLRGYTF.

This chain joins TRBV27 and TRBJ1-2, with 9 bases that match TRBD1. CDR1 MNHEY and CDR2 SMNVEV come from the germline V gene (reference sequence). The CDR3 runs to 14 residues. Losses at the gene ends were 4 bases for V and 4 bases for J; bases not matched to a gene: 4. The CDR3, as DNA: TGTGCCAGCAGTTCCGGGACAGGGTCCTATGGCTACACCTTC. This sequence encodes CASSSGTGSYGYTF.

The rearrangement uses TRBV7-6 and TRBJ2-7; maybe TRBD2 (6 bases). V was pared by 4 bases and J by 2 bases, with 12 bases between. The CDR3 consists of 14 residues. Germline CDR1 and CDR2: SGHVS and FNYEAQ. In DNA form, the CDR3 reads TGTGCCAGCAGCTCGAAAGGGACTGCCTACGAGCAGTACTTC. It codes for CASSSKGTAYEQYF.